In its sample, the clone carrying this TCR beta chain was seen a few times. What it binds is not known. This entry comes from a study of T cells in Graves' hyperthyroidism and ophthalmopathy. Researchers amplified the TCR beta CDR3 regions from RNA transcripts. HTBI primers drove first-round RT-PCR of the TCR CDR3. TCRdb recomputed calls from the multiplex PCR reads with MiXCR, one row per CDR3 protein. The sample has about 480,000 distinct CDR3 sequences, roughly a quarter seen once. The CDR3 contains 14 residues. Germline loops: CDR1 ENHRY, CDR2 SYGVKD. The V and J ends lost 2 bases and 2 bases respectively, with 9 bases between them. Study-wide results and limits: Most thyroid clonotypes expanded above 0.001 were also detected in blood.

The clonotype was recovered from a woman aged 30 to 39 with Graves' ophthalmopathy. The sample comprised blood. The chain employs TRBV10-3 and TRBJ1-2; possibly TRBD1 for D (5 bases). The CDR3 reads CAISEQGANYGYTF. CDR3 sequence (DNA): TGTGCCATCAGTGAGCAAGGGGCGAACTATGGCTACACCTTC.